This T cell receptor (beta chain) derives from a study of long-term antiretroviral therapy in people with HIV. The CDR3 consists of 14 residues. The germline V and J ends were trimmed by 4 bases and 6 bases, with 13 bases remaining between them. Germline assignment: CDR1 MNHEY and CDR2 SMNVEV (reference sequence). Investigators performed immunoSEQ version v3.0 at survey level. This table comes from immunoSEQ multiplex PCR, and its TCRdb copy is limited to in-frame clones, with some not included. The table includes some 28,000 clones, 80% detected once. This sequence joins TRBV27 and TRBJ2-1, with D perhaps matching TRBD1 (7 bases). The sample in question was unsorted PBMCs, obtained 0.3 years after starting antiretroviral therapy. This receptor was identified in a man aged 35 to 55 with HIV. DNA of the CDR3: TGTGCCAGCAGTTACTACCAGGGGGGCAATGAGCAGTTCTTC. As protein: CASSYYQGGNEQFF.